What follows are 32 T cell receptor beta chains derived from one specimen sequenced in a study of cytomegalovirus exposure and HLA in healthy donors. Amplification used 60 Vbeta primers and 13 Jbeta primers. Only in-frame clones appear in the TCRdb table, and some are missing; sequencing was by immunoSEQ multiplex PCR. The sample holds 200,000 or so clones. The sample taken for sequencing was PBMCs. The receptors come from a boy aged 10-17 years in good health and CMV-seronegative.

The V and J genes are TRBV6-5 and TRBJ1-1; 7 positions match TRBD1. Unmatched junction bases numbered 8, after V lost 4 bases and J lost 6 bases. The CDR3 covers 14 residues. Germline V gives CDR1 MNHEY, CDR2 SVGAGI. CDR3 sequence (DNA): TGTGCCAGCAGTTCGAGACAGGGTGTCCCTGAAGCTTTCTTT. Amino acids: CASSSRQGVPEAFF.

For the CDR3, the DNA is TGCGCCAGCAGCCAAGACCGATTTGACAGGAACACCGGGGAGCTGTTTTTT. Translated, it gives CASSQDRFDRNTGELFF. The genes are TRBV4-1 and TRBJ2-2, with a possible D match to TRBD1 (5 bases). CDR1 and CDR2 from the germline V gene are MGHRA and YSYEKL. This CDR3 has 17 amino acids. V lost 0 bases to trimming and J lost 1 base, with 12 bases between them.

The V gene is TRBV25-1, the J gene TRBJ2-5, with no clear D. Germline lookup yields CDR1 MGHDK and CDR2 SYGVNS. This CDR3 is 13 amino acids long. V lost 3 bases and J lost 0, with 5 bases in between. The CDR3 spells CASSEPNQETQYF. The CDR3 DNA sequence: TGTGCCAGCAGTGAGCCTAACCAAGAGACCCAGTACTTC.

The chain carries TRBV19 and TRBJ2-5, with D unresolved. The CDR3 is 13 amino acids. From germline, CDR1 is LNHDA and CDR2 SQIVND (reference sequence). V was clipped by 7 bases and J by 2 bases, with 11 bases between them. For the CDR3, the DNA is TGTGCCAGTAAAAACACGAGGCAAGAGACCCAGTACTTC. Protein sequence: CASKNTRQETQYF.

V usage is TRBV5-4 and J usage is TRBJ2-5; 8 bases map to TRBD2. Trimming took 2 bases from V and 4 from J; bases not matched to a gene: 4. The CDR3 consists of 14 residues. In germline, CDR1 is SGHNT, CDR2 YYREEE (reference sequence). CDR3 amino acids: CASSFSGGGETQYF. In nucleotides, the CDR3 is TGTGCCAGCAGCTTCTCGGGGGGGGGAGAGACCCAGTACTTC.

V usage is TRBV4-1 and J usage is TRBJ2-7; the match to TRBD1 covers 8 bases. CDR3 length equals 13 residues. Germline assignment: CDR1 MGHRA and CDR2 YSYEKL. The trim removed 4 bases at V and 3 bases at J, leaving 2 bases unmatched. The DNA for the CDR3 is TGCGCCAGCAGCCCGACAGGGGACTACGAGCAGTACTTC. This sequence encodes CASSPTGDYEQYF.

The chain couples TRBV7-2 to TRBJ1-2; TRBD1 matches 8 bases. The CDR3 covers 15 residues. Germline V gene lookup returns CDR1 SGHTA and CDR2 FQGNSA. Trimming at V came to 1 base and at J to 1 base, leaving 2 bases not matched to a gene. CDR3 coding DNA: TGTGCCAGCAGCTTAGGGACAGGGCGTAACTATGGCTACACCTTC. Translation gives CASSLGTGRNYGYTF.

The rearrangement joins TRBV6-5 to TRBJ2-5; D possibly corresponds to TRBD1 (7 bases). The J call may be wrong; the DNA end is better matched by TRBJ2-7. The CDR3 consists of 15 residues. Germline assignment: CDR1 MNHEY and CDR2 SVGAGI. DNA of the CDR3: TGTGCCAGCAGTTACTCGGAGGGACAGAGCTACGAGCAGTACTTC. Encoded protein: CASSYSEGQSYEQYF.

This sequence joins TRBV2 and TRBJ1-4, with 8 bases matching TRBD1. V dropped 1 base and J dropped 5; count of bases not matched to a gene: 0. The CDR3 sequence is 14 residues long. CDR1 is SNHLY, CDR2 FYNNEI, per germline. The CDR3 reads CASSEDRGNEKLFF. The CDR3 nucleotides read TGTGCCAGCAGTGAAGACAGGGGGAATGAAAAACTGTTTTTT.

The chain has TRBV7-8 and TRBJ1-2; D is possibly TRBD1 (6 bases). The CDR3 is made up of 14 amino acids. The V gene lost 5 bases and the J gene lost 2 bases, with 12 bases spanning the gap. Looked up from germline, CDR1 is SGHVS and CDR2 is FQNEAQ. The CDR3, as DNA: TGTGCCAGCAGCCCAAGAGGACAGAACTATGGCTACACCTTC. Its translation: CASSPRGQNYGYTF.

The chain recombines TRBV13 with TRBJ2-7, with 9 bases lining up with TRBD2. Trimming removed 3 bases from V and 5 bases from J; junction bases left unmatched: 14. Germline-derived CDR1 and CDR2 are PRHDT and FYEKMQ (reference sequence). The CDR3 length is 17 residues. DNA of the CDR3: TGTGCCAGCAGCTTGGGATATATCGGGACTAGCCACCACGAGCAGTACTTC. Its translation: CASSLGYIGTSHHEQYF.

This chain connects TRBV7-6 to TRBJ2-1; 8 nucleotides match TRBD1. The CDR3 covers 17 residues. Germline CDR1 reads SGHVS; CDR2 reads FNYEAQ. The junction had 19 bases not matched to a gene; V was cut back by 8 bases and J by 7 bases. The CDR3 protein is CASPPVVGQGAQNEQFF. In nucleotides, the CDR3 is TGTGCCAGCCCCCCAGTCGTGGGGCAGGGGGCGCAGAATGAGCAGTTCTTC.

The V gene is TRBV30, the J gene TRBJ1-1; no reliable D call. The V end lost 0 bases, the J end lost 0 bases, and 8 bases lay between the germline ends. This CDR3 region has 14 residues. Germline V lookup: CDR1 GTSNPN, CDR2 SVGIG (reference sequence). CDR3 DNA sequence: TGTGCCTGGAGTGTCGGGAGCATGAACACTGAAGCTTTCTTT. Its translation: CAWSVGSMNTEAFF.

The chain links TRBV20-1 to TRBJ2-1; no reliable D call. Trimming took 0 bases from V and 6 from J, leaving 3 bases between them. CDR1 and CDR2 from the germline V gene are DFQATT and SNEGSKA (reference sequence). The CDR3 runs 11 residues. CDR3 coding DNA: TGCAGTGCTAGAGATAGCAATGAGCAGTTCTTC. Amino acids: CSARDSNEQFF.

The V call is TRBV19, the J call TRBJ1-1, with D unclear. CDR1 is LNHDA and CDR2 is SQIVND in the germline V gene (reference sequence). The V end was cut by 1 base, the J end by 7 bases, with 7 bases between. The CDR3 covers 12 residues. The CDR3: CASSIGGVEAFF. The CDR3 DNA follows: TGTGCCAGTAGTATAGGCGGTGTTGAAGCTTTCTTT.

The chain employs TRBV9 and TRBJ1-1, with 9 bases lining up with TRBD1. Per the germline V gene, CDR1 is SGDLS and CDR2 is YYNGEE. This CDR3 contains 15 residues. V lost 0 bases, J lost 4 bases, and 4 bases stayed unmatched. CDR3 in amino acids: CASSVVGTGITEAFF. The CDR3 bases are TGTGCCAGCAGCGTAGTAGGGACAGGGATCACTGAAGCTTTCTTT.

The chain recombines TRBV5-1 with TRBJ1-2; D possibly corresponds to TRBD1 (6 bases). V lost 5 bases to trimming and J lost 4 bases, with 15 bases between them. The CDR3 has 14 amino acids. Germline V lookup: CDR1 SGHRS, CDR2 YFSETQ. The CDR3 region is CASSTTQGSYGYTF. The CDR3 coding sequence is TGCGCCAGCAGTACAACACAGGGTTCCTATGGCTACACCTTC.

V gene TRBV14 combines with J gene TRBJ1-1, with D unclear. Germline CDR1 is SGHDN and CDR2 is FVKESK. The CDR3 has 13 residues. V shed 1 base and J shed 11 bases, with 14 bases lying between them. CDR3 bases: TGTGCCAGCAGCCAAGGCGGATCAGAGCGGGCTTTCTTT. The encoded protein is CASSQGGSERAFF.

The chain is built from TRBV5-6 and TRBJ1-2; TRBD1 matches at 7 bases. The V segment lost 4 bases and the J segment 7 bases; nucleotides outside the gene matches: 10. This CDR3 spans 14 amino acids. CDR1 is SGHDT and CDR2 is YYEEEE in the germline V gene. DNA for the CDR3: TGTGCCAGCAGCATTGGACAGGCGGGGAGTGGCTACACCTTC. This encodes CASSIGQAGSGYTF.

V is TRBV5-1 and J is TRBJ2-6; no definite D call. Germline V lookup: CDR1 SGHRS, CDR2 YFSETQ. The CDR3 consists of 16 residues. The V and J ends lost 2 bases and 0 bases respectively, with 9 bases between them. CDR3 in amino acids: CASSFVETSGANVLTF. The CDR3 nucleotides are TGCGCCAGCAGCTTTGTAGAAACCTCTGGGGCCAACGTCCTGACTTTC.

The chain carries TRBV15 and TRBJ1-1, with D tentatively TRBD1 (6 bases). V was trimmed by 7 bases and J by 3 bases, leaving 18 bases between them. Germline V gives CDR1 LNHNV, CDR2 YYDKDF (reference sequence). This CDR3 comprises 15 residues. The CDR3 DNA sequence: TGTGCCACCACTCGGGGAGTGCAGGGGTACACTGAAGCTTTCTTT. Amino acid sequence: CATTRGVQGYTEAFF.

The chain carries TRBV5-4 and TRBJ2-1; 11 nucleotides match TRBD2. This CDR3 spans 19 amino acids. The J segment lost 5 bases and the V segment lost 1 base, leaving 14 bases of the junction unmatched. The V gene's germline CDR1 is SGHNT and CDR2 YYREEE (reference sequence). The DNA of the CDR3 is TGTGCCAGCAGCTTGCAGAGTAGCGGGGGGGCCTGGTTGAACAATGAGCAGTTCTTC. Amino acid sequence: CASSLQSSGGAWLNNEQFF.

This chain uses TRBV18 with TRBJ1-6, with no clear D. Trimming removed 2 bases at V and 7 bases at J, with 6 bases between. CDR1 and CDR2 (germline): KGHSH, LQKENI. CDR3 length: 13 amino acids. For the CDR3, the DNA is TGTGCCAGCTCACCAGACAACAATTCACCCCTCCACTTT. Translating gives CASSPDNNSPLHF.

The chain carries TRBV10-1 and TRBJ2-5; the D gene is possibly TRBD1 (5 bases). This CDR3 is built from 13 residues. Trimming left V 7 bases short and J 5 bases short, with 14 bases between. The germline V gene has CDR1 WNHNN and CDR2 SYGVQD (reference sequence). CDR3 protein: CASNGRVEETQYF. As DNA, the CDR3 is TGCGCCAGCAACGGCAGGGTTGAGGAGACCCAGTACTTC.

J is TRBJ2-5 and V is TRBV5-1, with a possible D match to TRBD2 (7 bases). CDR3 length: 15 amino acids. Deletions cut 6 bases from V and 5 bases from J, with 20 bases between. CDR1 is SGHRS and CDR2 is YFSETQ in the germline V gene. CDR3 bases: TGCGCCAGCACCCCTGGGGGGGGCTCACTGGAGACCCAGTACTTC. It translates to CASTPGGGSLETQYF.

On this clone itself: The junction departs from germline at one end; a sequencing error may be responsible. The V call is TRBV5-1, the J call TRBJ2-1; D unclear. The germline CDR1 and CDR2 sequences are SGHRS and YFSETQ. The CDR3 consists of 14 residues. The DNA for the CDR3 is TGCGCCAGCAGCTTGGCCGAGCCGGCTAGTGATCAAATCTTC. Amino acids: CASSLAEPASDQIF.

The chain uses TRBV6-1 and TRBJ2-5; the match to TRBD2 covers 8 bases. V shed 3 bases and J 1 base; nucleotides not matched to a gene: 10. There are 17 residues in the CDR3. Germline lookup yields CDR1 MNHNS and CDR2 SASEGT. The chain's CDR3 is CASSERVLAELQETQYF. In DNA, the CDR3 is TGTGCCAGCAGTGAGAGGGTACTAGCGGAGCTCCAAGAGACCCAGTACTTC.

The rearrangement links TRBV6-5 to TRBJ2-4; TRBD1 is a possible D gene (6 bases). This CDR3 has 13 residues. Per germline, CDR1 MNHEY and CDR2 SVGAGI. V lost 4 bases to trimming and J lost 4 bases, with 8 bases between them. CDR3 coding DNA: TGTGCCAGCAGTTCCGGACAGAAAAACATTCAGTACTTC. Its translation: CASSSGQKNIQYF.

This rearrangement joins TRBV6-5 to TRBJ2-7, with 9 bases lining up with TRBD2. J lost 8 bases, V lost 9 bases, and 14 bases had no gene match. CDR1 and CDR2 (germline): MNHEY, SVGAGI. The length of the CDR3 is 14 residues. This CDR3 reads CASLSGGPPMKQYF. CDR3 bases: TGTGCCAGTTTAAGCGGGGGGCCACCTATGAAGCAGTACTTC.

This CDR3 is CASSVGREREQFF. The CDR3 nucleotides read TGTGCCAGCAGCGTAGGAAGGGAGAGGGAGCAGTTCTTC. This chain connects TRBV9 to TRBJ2-1, with D perhaps matching TRBD2 (5 bases). The germline V gene encodes CDR1 SGDLS and CDR2 YYNGEE. The V end was cut by 0 bases, the J end by 10 bases, with 11 bases between. This CDR3 comprises 13 residues.

The genes are TRBV13 and TRBJ2-2, with 7 positions matching TRBD1. Germline V gene lookup returns CDR1 PRHDT and CDR2 FYEKMQ (reference sequence). Trimming removed 6 bases from V and 2 bases from J; junction bases left unmatched: 3. The CDR3 has 14 residues. CDR3 sequence reads: CASRRDRNTGELFF. The DNA of the CDR3 is TGTGCCAGCAGACGGGACAGAAACACCGGGGAGCTGTTTTTT.

The chain carries TRBV11-2 and TRBJ1-6, with TRBD1 identical over 9 bases. CDR3 length equals 16 residues. Germline CDR1 is SGHAT and CDR2 is FQNNGV. The ends lost 2 bases at V and 5 bases at J; junction bases unmatched: 4. The CDR3 region has the DNA TGTGCCAGCAGCTTAACAGGGGGCGCGGATAATTCACCCCTCCACTTT. It specifies CASSLTGGADNSPLHF.